One and the same sample provided the 15 T cell receptor beta chains below, sequenced in a study of T-cell memory formation after mild COVID-19. TCRdb re-called the 5' RACE reads with MiXCR, one entry per CDR3 protein. Of roughly 600,000 distinct CDR3 sequences detected, roughly 18% appear once; the ten largest clones hold 9.5% to 15%. Sequenced sample: PBMCs or a T cell subset sorted from them (not recorded which). The receptor source for this set is an adult woman who had mild COVID-19 (a few samples of this study predate the infection). Cell type and time point are not known.

The gene calls are TRBV20-1 and TRBJ2-1, with 8 bases identical to TRBD2. This CDR3 spans 14 amino acids. The ends lost 6 bases at V and 3 bases at J; junction bases unmatched: 7. The germline V gene encodes CDR1 DFQATT and CDR2 SNEGSKA (reference sequence). The CDR3 spells CSARLARYYNEQFF. CDR3 coding DNA: TGCAGTGCGAGACTAGCGAGATACTACAATGAGCAGTTCTTC.

This clonotype was counted only a few times. J is TRBJ2-7 and V is TRBV24-1; D ambiguous. Deletions cut 9 bases from V and 2 bases from J, with 13 bases between. CDR3 length: 13 residues. The V gene's germline CDR1 is KGHDR and CDR2 SFDVKD. The CDR3 bases are TGTGCCACCTTTGATTGGCGAACCTACGAGCAGTACTTC. This sequence encodes CATFDWRTYEQYF.

The V call is TRBV6-5, the J call TRBJ1-1; D is unclear. The CDR3 extends over 12 amino acids. The ends were cut back, 8 bases at V and 5 bases at J, with 12 bases in the middle. Germline loops: CDR1 MNHEY, CDR2 SVGAGI. In nucleotides, the CDR3 is TGTGCCAGCCACGGGGTCGGGACTGAAGCTTTCTTT. Translation gives CASHGVGTEAFF.

This clonotype was counted a few times. CDR3 sequence: CASTGRVSNQPQHF. Written as DNA, the CDR3 is TGTGCCAGCACTGGGAGGGTGAGCAATCAGCCCCAGCATTTT. V gene TRBV6-6 combines with J gene TRBJ1-5, with no clear D. Germline V gene sequence: CDR1 MNHNY, CDR2 SVGAGI (reference sequence). The CDR3 loop spans 14 amino acids. Deletions cut 7 bases from V and 1 base from J, with 11 bases between.

The chain joins TRBV9 to TRBJ1-1; D uncertain. Trimming pared 2 bases from V and 0 bases from J, leaving 11 bases between. This CDR3 comprises 15 residues. Germline V lookup: CDR1 SGDLS, CDR2 YYNGEE. CDR3 loop: CASSVEGFMNTEAFF. DNA of the CDR3: TGTGCCAGCAGCGTGGAAGGTTTCATGAACACTGAAGCTTTCTTT.

This chain connects TRBV28 to TRBJ1-1; the D is unclear. V lost 6 bases, J lost 6 bases, and 14 bases lay in between. This CDR3 spans 13 amino acids. Germline V gives CDR1 MDHEN, CDR2 SYDVKM. The CDR3, as DNA: TGTGCCAGCAGCCCCGTGACACGATCTGAAGCTTTCTTT. This encodes CASSPVTRSEAFF.

This clonotype occurred a few times. J is TRBJ2-7 and V is TRBV9, with TRBD1 matching 8 bases. From germline, CDR1 is SGDLS and CDR2 YYNGEE. The CDR3 totals 14 residues. The junction had 4 bases not matched to a gene; V was cut back by 0 bases and J by 5 bases. The CDR3 sequence is CASSVAAGGDEQYF. The CDR3 DNA follows: TGTGCCAGCAGCGTAGCGGCAGGGGGCGACGAGCAGTACTTC.

The J gene is TRBJ2-3, the V gene TRBV7-9; D unclear. Germline V gene lookup returns CDR1 SEHNR and CDR2 FQNEAQ (reference sequence). V was cut by 2 bases and J by 1 base, with 13 bases left in between. This CDR3 has 16 amino acids. The CDR3 loop is CASSLRGLGGTDTQYF. The CDR3 bases are TGTGCCAGCAGCTTAAGAGGTCTAGGCGGCACAGATACGCAGTATTTT.

A few counts support this clonotype. The CDR3 sequence is CASSPRLTGGFEKLFF. The CDR3 nucleotides read TGTGCCAGCTCACCAAGGCTGACAGGGGGCTTCGAAAAACTGTTTTTT. V gene TRBV18 combines with J gene TRBJ1-4; TRBD1 aligns across 10 bases. The CDR3 consists of 16 residues. Trimming took 2 bases from V and 8 from J; bases not matched to a gene: 8. Germline CDR1 and CDR2: KGHSH and LQKENI.

This clonotype occurred a few times. This CDR3 reads CASSEDTAYGYTF. The CDR3 bases are TGTGCCAGCAGCGAAGATACAGCCTATGGCTACACCTTC. This chain uses TRBV7-8 with TRBJ1-2; D gene ambiguous. The V end was cut by 5 bases, the J end by 4 bases, with 11 bases between. The CDR3 loop spans 13 amino acids. Germline V gives CDR1 SGHVS, CDR2 FQNEAQ.

This chain joins TRBV11-3 and TRBJ2-5, with D possibly being TRBD1 (6 bases). Germline V lookup: CDR1 SGHNT, CDR2 YENEEA. The CDR3 loop spans 14 amino acids. V dropped 2 bases and J dropped 5 bases, with 12 bases sitting between them. CDR3 DNA sequence: TGTGCCAGCAGCTTATCCCGGGACACGGAGACCCAGTACTTC. Its translation is CASSLSRDTETQYF.

This clonotype showed up just a few times. The gene calls are TRBV6-1 and TRBJ2-1; 12 nucleotides agree with TRBD2. CDR3 length equals 15 residues. J gave up 9 bases and V 6 bases, and 9 bases lay outside the gene matches. Germline CDR1 is MNHNS and CDR2 is SASEGT. CDR3 nucleotides: TGTGCCAGCAGGGAACTAGCGGGAGGACCGGGTGAGCAGTTCTTC. This gives the protein CASRELAGGPGEQFF.

The chain employs TRBV9 and TRBJ2-5, with TRBD2 matching over 13 bases. Germline V gene sequence: CDR1 SGDLS, CDR2 YYNGEE. J lost 4 bases, V lost 3 bases, and 12 bases had no gene match. There are 18 residues in the CDR3. The CDR3 is CASSAKPGLAGSRETQYF. CDR3 DNA sequence: TGTGCCAGCAGCGCAAAGCCGGGACTAGCGGGATCCCGAGAGACCCAGTACTTC. Based on the CDR3 plus reference TRBV9 and TRBJ2-5, the full variable domain is DSGVTQTPKHLITATGQRVTLRCSPRSGDLSVYWYQQSLDQGLQFLIQYYNGEERAKGNILERFSAQQFPDLHSELNLSSLELGDSALYFCASSAKPGLAGSRETQYFGPGTRLLVL.

This clonotype showed up just once. The rearrangement joins TRBV7-2 to TRBJ2-2; tentatively, D is TRBD1 (5 bases). V dropped 5 bases and J dropped 3 bases, with 10 bases sitting between them. The CDR3 is 14 amino acids. The V gene's germline CDR1 is SGHTA and CDR2 FQGNSA. As DNA, the CDR3 is TGTGCCAGCAGCCCACAGGTGGACACCGGGGAGCTGTTTTTT. Its protein is CASSPQVDTGELFF.

This clonotype has more than one count but fewer than ten. The rearrangement joins TRBV11-1 to TRBJ2-4; TRBD2 matches at 7 bases. The V and J ends lost 1 base and 7 bases, in that order; junction bases with no gene match: 7. The CDR3 is 15 residues long. Germline assignment: CDR1 SGHAT and CDR2 FQDESV (reference sequence). This CDR3 is CASSLEFAGENIQYF. In DNA form, the CDR3 reads TGTGCCAGCAGCTTAGAATTTGCGGGGGAGAACATTCAGTACTTC.